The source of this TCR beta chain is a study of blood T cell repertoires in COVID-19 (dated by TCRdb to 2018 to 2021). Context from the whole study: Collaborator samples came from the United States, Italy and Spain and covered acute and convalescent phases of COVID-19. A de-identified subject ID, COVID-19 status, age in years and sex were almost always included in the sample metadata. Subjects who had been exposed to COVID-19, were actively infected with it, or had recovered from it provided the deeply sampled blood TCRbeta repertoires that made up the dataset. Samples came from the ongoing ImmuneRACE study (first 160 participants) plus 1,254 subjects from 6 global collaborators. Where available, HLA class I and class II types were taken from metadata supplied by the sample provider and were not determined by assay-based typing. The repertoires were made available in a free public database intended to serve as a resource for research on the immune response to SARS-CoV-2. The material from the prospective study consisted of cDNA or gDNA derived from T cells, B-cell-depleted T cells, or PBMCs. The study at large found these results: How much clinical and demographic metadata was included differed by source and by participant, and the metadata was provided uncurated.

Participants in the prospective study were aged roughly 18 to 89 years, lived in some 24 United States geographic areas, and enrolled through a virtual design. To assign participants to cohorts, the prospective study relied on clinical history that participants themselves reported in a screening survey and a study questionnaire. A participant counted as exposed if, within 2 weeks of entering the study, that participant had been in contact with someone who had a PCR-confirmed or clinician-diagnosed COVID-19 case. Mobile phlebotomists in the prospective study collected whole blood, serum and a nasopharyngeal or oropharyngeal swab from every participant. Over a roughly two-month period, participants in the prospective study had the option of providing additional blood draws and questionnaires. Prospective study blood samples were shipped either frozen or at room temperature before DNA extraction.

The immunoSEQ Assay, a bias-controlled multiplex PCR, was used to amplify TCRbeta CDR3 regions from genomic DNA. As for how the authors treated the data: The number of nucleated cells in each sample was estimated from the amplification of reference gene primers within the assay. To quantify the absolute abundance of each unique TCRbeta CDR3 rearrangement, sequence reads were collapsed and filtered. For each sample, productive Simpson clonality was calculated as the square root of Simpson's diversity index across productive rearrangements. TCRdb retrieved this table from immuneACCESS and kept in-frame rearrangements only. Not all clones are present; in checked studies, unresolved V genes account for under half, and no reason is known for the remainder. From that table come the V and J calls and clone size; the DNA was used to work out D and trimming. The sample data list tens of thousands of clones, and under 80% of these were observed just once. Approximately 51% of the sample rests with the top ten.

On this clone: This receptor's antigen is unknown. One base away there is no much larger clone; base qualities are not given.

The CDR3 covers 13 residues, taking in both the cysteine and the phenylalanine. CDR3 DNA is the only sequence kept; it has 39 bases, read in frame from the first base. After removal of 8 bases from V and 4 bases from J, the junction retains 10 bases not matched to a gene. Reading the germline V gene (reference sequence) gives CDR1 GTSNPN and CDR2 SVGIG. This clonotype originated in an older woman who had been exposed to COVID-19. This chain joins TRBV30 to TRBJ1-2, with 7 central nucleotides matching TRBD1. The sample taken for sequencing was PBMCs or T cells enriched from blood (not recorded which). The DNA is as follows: TGTGCCGCCGCCAGGGGGGCCACCTATGGCTACACCTTC. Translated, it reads CAAARGATYGYTF.